This entry is about one T cell receptor beta chain. The antigen is not known. This sample stems from a study of T cell responses to AZD1222 COVID-19 vaccine. Overall study context: Both about-4-week and about-12-week second-dose recipients were combined.

The CDR3 consists of 14 residues. CDR1 is SGDLS, CDR2 YYNGEE, per germline. Trimming left V 0 bases short and J 1 base short, with 7 bases between. TCRdb's table, derived via immunoSEQ multiplex PCR, lists solely in-frame clones and lacks some. The sample records 100,000 to 150,000 clones, roughly 90% being singletons. Study-level results: Seropositive status at baseline applied to only 6 or 7 AZD1222 recipients. White British people made up most donors, females outnumbered males, and clonal diversity was possibly underestimated.

This receptor was taken from an adult in good health. This chain links TRBV9 with TRBJ1-1, with unresolved D. The material sequenced was peripheral blood, taken on day 0 of AZD1222 vaccination. The CDR3 reads CASSVASGNTEAFF. The CDR3 coding sequence is TGTGCCAGCAGCGTAGCGTCAGGGAACACTGAAGCTTTCTTT.